The 32 T cell receptor beta chains listed next were all sequenced from one sample in a study of Graves' ophthalmopathy and Graves' hyperthyroidism. Amplification from RNA transcripts yielded the TCR beta CDR3 regions. HTBI primers were employed in first-round RT-PCR, then a second-round multiplex PCR followed. TCRdb re-called the multiplex PCR reads through MiXCR, storing one row per CDR3 protein. The sample holds 600,000 to 950,000 distinct CDR3 sequences, 40% seen once. Sequenced: peripheral blood. All receptors come from an adult man with Graves' ophthalmopathy.

The table lists this clonotype with many counts. In DNA, the CDR3 is TGTGCCAGCAGCTCCTTAAGGTCCTCTGAAGCTTTCTTT. Its translation is CASSSLRSSEAFF. V gene TRBV11-2 combines with J gene TRBJ1-1; no definite D call. CDR3 length: 13 amino acids. Germline V gene sequence: CDR1 SGHAT, CDR2 FQNNGV. Trimming took off 4 bases at V and 6 bases at J, with 12 bases between the two ends.

The J gene is TRBJ1-2, the V gene TRBV29-1, with no clear D. Trimming cost V 1 base and J 4 bases, with 7 bases left between them. The CDR3 totals 12 residues. Germline V gives CDR1 SQVTM, CDR2 ANQGSEA. CDR3 amino acids: CSVEVDPYGYTF. The CDR3 DNA reads as TGCAGCGTTGAAGTAGACCCCTATGGCTACACCTTC.

The chain carries TRBV5-8 and TRBJ1-2; no firm D call. V dropped 8 bases and J dropped 0 bases, with 14 bases sitting between them. Germline V gene lookup returns CDR1 SGHTS and CDR2 YDEGEE. This CDR3 contains 14 residues. This CDR3 reads CASFRRAANYGYTF. DNA of the CDR3: TGTGCCAGTTTTAGACGGGCAGCTAACTATGGCTACACCTTC.

V gene TRBV28 combines with J gene TRBJ2-7, with unresolved D. Germline values: CDR1 MDHEN, CDR2 SYDVKM. The V end lost 6 bases, the J end lost 2 bases, and 8 bases lay between the germline ends. The CDR3 runs 12 residues. CDR3 region: CASRSAAYEQYF. CDR3 DNA sequence: TGTGCCAGCAGGAGTGCAGCCTACGAGCAGTACTTC.

This clonotype was detected ten times or more. At one end the junction does not follow the germline gene, possibly because of a read error. The rearrangement uses TRBV2 and TRBJ2-7; 7 positions agree with TRBD1. The CDR3 totals 12 residues. CDR1 and CDR2 from the germline V gene are SNHLY and FYNNEI. The CDR3 is CASSRQGMGHVF. CDR3 coding DNA: TGTGCCAGCAGTAGACAGGGTATGGGCCATGTCTTC.

The chain couples TRBV25-1 to TRBJ1-6; a possible D gene is TRBD1 (6 bases). This CDR3 is 17 amino acids long. Germline CDR1 is MGHDK and CDR2 is SYGVNS. The V and J ends lost 4 bases and 9 bases respectively, with 22 bases between them. CDR3 DNA: TGTGCCAGCAGTGCTAGAGATCTGAAGGGGGGAACTTCACCCCTCCACTTT. This gives the protein CASSARDLKGGTSPLHF.

The chain uses TRBV29-1 and TRBJ1-1; TRBD1 might be the D (6 bases). CDR1 is SQVTM, CDR2 ANQGSEA, per germline. This CDR3 is 16 amino acids long. Trimming left V 5 bases short and J 4 bases short, with 23 bases between. CDR3 region: CSVKPTGIGESTEAFF. The CDR3 DNA reads TGCAGCGTTAAGCCTACAGGGATTGGCGAGTCCACTGAAGCTTTCTTT.

The chain is built from TRBV2 and TRBJ2-6; D is perhaps TRBD1 (6 bases). With 3 bases removed from V and 2 bases from J, the gap between germline ends came to 17 bases. The CDR3 has 18 residues. The germline gives CDR1 SNHLY, CDR2 FYNNEI. The CDR3 here is CASSDGPGDRAGANVLTF. Written as DNA, the CDR3 is TGTGCCAGCAGTGACGGCCCAGGGGATAGGGCTGGGGCCAACGTCCTGACTTTC.

This clonotype appeared a few times. The chain links TRBV7-2 to TRBJ2-2, with D perhaps TRBD1 (10 bases). Germline loops: CDR1 SGHTA, CDR2 FQGNSA. CDR3 size: 16 residues. Trimming stripped 5 bases from V and 3 bases from J, with 16 bases between. The CDR3 coding sequence is TGTGCCAGCAGCCCTAGCGGGACAGGGGACACCGGGGAGCTGTTTTTT. The encoded protein is CASSPSGTGDTGELFF.

This clonotype was seen more than once but under ten times. The chain is built from TRBV7-9 and TRBJ2-2, with D possibly being TRBD2 (6 bases). Trimming removed 3 bases at V and 6 bases at J, with 11 bases between. In germline, CDR1 is SEHNR, CDR2 FQNEAQ (reference sequence). The CDR3 sequence is 14 residues long. The CDR3 spells CASSLEWGAGELFF. In DNA, the CDR3 is TGTGCCAGCAGCTTGGAGTGGGGGGCCGGGGAGCTGTTTTTT.

The chain links TRBV29-1 to TRBJ2-7; TRBD1 is a possible D gene (7 bases). The CDR3 extends over 11 amino acids. Trimming removed 5 bases at V and 13 bases at J, with 18 bases between. CDR1 SQVTM and CDR2 ANQGSEA come from the germline V gene. The CDR3 bases are TGCAGCGTTTGGCGAGGAGGGACAGCCTACTTC. Translation gives CSVWRGGTAYF.

A few counts support this clonotype. The CDR3 sequence is CASTQGRRGSYEQYF. CDR3 in DNA: TGTGCCAGCACCCAGGGGCGTCGTGGCTCCTACGAGCAGTACTTC. The chain has TRBV7-9 and TRBJ2-7, with D tentatively TRBD1 (6 bases). CDR1 and CDR2 from the germline V gene are SEHNR and FQNEAQ (reference sequence). The V and J ends lost 7 bases and 0 bases respectively, with 16 bases between them. The CDR3 is 15 amino acids.

The chain combines TRBV19 with TRBJ1-1, with D possibly TRBD1 on 5 matching bases. Germline V CDR1 and CDR2: LNHDA, SQIVND (reference sequence). The CDR3 sequence is 14 residues long. With 6 bases removed from V and 3 bases from J, the gap between germline ends came to 14 bases. The CDR3 region is CASSSRAVDTEAFF. In nucleotides, the CDR3 is TGTGCCAGTAGCAGCAGGGCGGTTGACACTGAAGCTTTCTTT.

This clonotype showed up many times. The J gene is TRBJ1-2, the V gene TRBV2; a possible D gene is TRBD1 (6 bases). Germline loops: CDR1 SNHLY, CDR2 FYNNEI. The CDR3 contains 14 residues. Trimming removed 9 bases from V and 2 bases from J, with 16 bases in between. The CDR3 loop is CASAYRALNYGYTF. CDR3 bases: TGTGCCAGTGCCTACAGGGCGCTCAACTATGGCTACACCTTC.

V usage is TRBV11-2 and J usage is TRBJ1-1; no clear D gene. V was trimmed by 3 bases and J by 3 bases, leaving 14 bases between them. Germline V gives CDR1 SGHAT, CDR2 FQNNGV. CDR3 size: 15 residues. CDR3 protein: CASSLARLGDTEAFF. The CDR3 DNA is TGTGCCAGCAGCTTGGCACGGCTTGGGGACACTGAAGCTTTCTTT.

This clonotype was counted between two and nine times. The chain joins TRBV6-1 to TRBJ1-2; D gene uncertain. The CDR3 is made up of 12 amino acids. From germline, CDR1 is MNHNS and CDR2 SASEGT. The V end was cut by 2 bases, the J end by 8 bases, with 9 bases between. The CDR3 here is CASSERRRGYTF. The CDR3 coding sequence is TGTGCCAGCAGTGAACGTAGAAGGGGCTACACCTTC.

The V gene is TRBV15, the J gene TRBJ2-5, with D perhaps TRBD2 (7 bases). V lost 3 bases, J lost 5 bases, and 19 bases lay in between. The V gene's germline CDR1 is LNHNV and CDR2 YYDKDF (reference sequence). The length of the CDR3 is 16 residues. Here the CDR3 reads CATSSQDRGGSETQYF. Written as DNA, the CDR3 is TGTGCCACCAGCAGCCAAGATCGCGGGGGCTCGGAGACCCAGTACTTC.

The DNA for the CDR3 is TGTGCCAGCAGTTTCCCGACGAACAGGGGCTCCTACGAGCAGTACTTC. Protein product: CASSFPTNRGSYEQYF. The chain has TRBV2 and TRBJ2-7; 7 bases align to TRBD1. The V and J ends lost 5 bases and 0 bases, in that order; junction bases with no gene match: 10. The CDR3 runs to 16 residues. CDR1 and CDR2 from the germline V gene are SNHLY and FYNNEI.

This clonotype was counted once. The chain employs TRBV25-1 and TRBJ1-2; 8 bases fit TRBD1. CDR3 length: 15 amino acids. Germline V gene sequence: CDR1 MGHDK, CDR2 SYGVNS. Trimming cost V 3 bases and J 4 bases; bases outside gene matches: 7. The DNA of the CDR3 is TGTGCCAGCAGTGACCCCGGACAGGGCGGCTATGGCTACACCTTC. It encodes CASSDPGQGGYGYTF.

This clonotype was found a few times. The V call is TRBV6-1, the J call TRBJ1-2, with D maybe TRBD1 (5 bases). V was cut by 1 base and J by 14 bases, with 11 bases left in between. CDR1 and CDR2 from the germline V gene are MNHNS and SASEGT. The CDR3 has 11 amino acids. The CDR3 nucleotides read TGTGCCAGCAGTGAAGTGGCAGGGAAGACCTTC. Translated: CASSEVAGKTF.

The gene calls are TRBV7-9 and TRBJ2-2, with D hard to call. The germline V gene encodes CDR1 SEHNR and CDR2 FQNEAQ (reference sequence). This CDR3 contains 15 residues. V was cut by 3 bases and J by 6 bases, with 14 bases left in between. The CDR3 reads CASSFMTPGSGELFF. CDR3 DNA: TGTGCCAGCAGCTTTATGACCCCTGGGTCCGGGGAGCTGTTTTTT. The whole variable domain, filled in from reference TRBV7-9 and TRBJ2-2, reads DTGVSQNPRHKITKRGQNVTFRCDPISEHNRLYWYRQTLGQGPEFLTYFQNEAQLEKSRLLSDRFSAERPKGSFSTLEIQRTEQGDSAMYLCASSFMTPGSGELFFGEGSRLTVL.

The chain has TRBV7-9 and TRBJ2-5; weak D call: TRBD2 (6 bases). This CDR3 contains 15 residues. V lost 5 bases and J lost 4, with 17 bases in between. Germline CDR1 is SEHNR and CDR2 is FQNEAQ (reference sequence). CDR3 DNA: TGTGCCAGCAGCCAAGTTTGGGGGACTTTAGAGACCCAGTACTTC. This gives the protein CASSQVWGTLETQYF.

This clonotype turned up a few times. The chain links TRBV20-1 to TRBJ1-6; the D gene is possibly TRBD1 (6 bases). Germline loops: CDR1 DFQATT, CDR2 SNEGSKA (reference sequence). The CDR3 has 14 amino acids. V lost 6 bases, J lost 8 bases, and 17 bases lay in between. The CDR3 coding sequence is TGCAGTGCAACTGCAGACAGGCAGGATTCACCCCTCCACTTT. This encodes CSATADRQDSPLHF.

In its sample, this clonotype was seen many times. V and J are TRBV19 and TRBJ2-7; D gene ambiguous. The CDR3 loop spans 15 amino acids. The germline V gene has CDR1 LNHDA and CDR2 SQIVND (reference sequence). The V end was cut by 3 bases, the J end by 5 bases, with 17 bases between. CDR3 nucleotide sequence: TGTGCCAGTAGTATGGGATCACTTGCACGGAACGAGCAGTACTTC. The encoded protein is CASSMGSLARNEQYF.

The chain is built from TRBV20-1 and TRBJ2-7; 12 nucleotides line up with TRBD2. This CDR3 contains 15 residues. With V trimmed by 6 bases and J by 4 bases, 10 bases remained unmatched. Germline V gene sequence: CDR1 DFQATT, CDR2 SNEGSKA (reference sequence). CDR3 protein: CSAETSGGATYEQYF. CDR3 coding DNA: TGCAGTGCCGAGACTAGCGGGGGAGCGACTTACGAGCAGTACTTC.

This clonotype is a singleton in its sample. The chain has TRBV7-2 and TRBJ2-7; possible D gene TRBD1, 6 bases. Germline CDR1 reads SGHTA; CDR2 reads FQGNSA. The CDR3 length is 13 residues. Trimming took 5 bases from V and 8 from J, leaving 16 bases between them. For the CDR3, the DNA is TGTGCCAGCAGCGTAAGGCCAGGGGACCAGCAGTACTTC. Translated, it gives CASSVRPGDQQYF.

A remark on this clonotype: Mismatch with germline at one junction end may stem from a read error. V is TRBV2 and J is TRBJ1-2, with D perhaps TRBD1 (6 bases). Per the germline V gene, CDR1 is SNHLY and CDR2 is FYNNEI. The length of the CDR3 is 14 residues. CDR3 coding DNA: TGTGCCAGCAGTGAATGGGGGGCAGACTATGGCCACACCTTC. This codes for CASSEWGADYGHTF.

This clonotype was observed at least ten times. The chain uses TRBV7-9 and TRBJ1-1; 11 bases line up with TRBD1. The CDR3 consists of 14 residues. The germline CDR1 and CDR2 sequences are SEHNR and FQNEAQ (reference sequence). J lost 2 bases, V lost 6 bases, and 2 bases had no gene match. The CDR3 DNA reads TGTGCCAGCAGGGGACAGGGGGTCAACACTGAAGCTTTCTTT. Its protein is CASRGQGVNTEAFF. Together with reference TRBV7-9 and TRBJ1-1, the CDR3 gives the full variable domain: DTGVSQNPRHKITKRGQNVTFRCDPISEHNRLYWYRQTLGQGPEFLTYFQNEAQLEKSRLLSDRFSAERPKGSFSTLEIQRTEQGDSAMYLCASRGQGVNTEAFFGQGTRLTVV.

This clonotype was seen repeatedly, ten times or more. The rearrangement links TRBV12-3 or TRBV12-4 to TRBJ1-4, with D possibly TRBD1 on 6 matching bases. This CDR3 spans 14 amino acids. V lost 6 bases and J lost 6, with 14 bases in between. CDR3 nucleotides: TGTGCCAGCAGCCAAACAGGGATCGATGAAAAACTGTTTTTT. Translation: CASSQTGIDEKLFF.

The chain employs TRBV19 and TRBJ1-1; D is ambiguous. This CDR3 is 13 amino acids long. Trimming shortened V by 11 bases and J by 9 bases, and 22 bases separated the two germline ends. CDR1 and CDR2 from the germline V gene are LNHDA and SQIVND (reference sequence). In DNA, the CDR3 is TGTGCCTGGAGTGCTAACCTCGGCAACCAAGCTTTCTTT. Translation: CAWSANLGNQAFF.

This clonotype was counted at least ten times. The gene calls are TRBV7-9 and TRBJ1-2; the match to TRBD1 covers 9 bases. This CDR3 has 14 residues. Germline V gives CDR1 SEHNR, CDR2 FQNEAQ (reference sequence). V trimming: 5 bases; J trimming: 3 bases; junction bases outside the gene matches: 4. CDR3 amino acids: CASSAGQGDYGYTF. In DNA, the CDR3 is TGTGCCAGCAGCGCGGGACAGGGAGACTATGGCTACACCTTC.

This clonotype was picked up many times. This chain connects TRBV7-3 to TRBJ2-2; unclear D gene. Germline CDR1 reads SGHTA; CDR2 reads FQGTGA. V dropped 2 bases and J dropped 2 bases, with 9 bases sitting between them. This CDR3 contains 15 residues. CDR3 DNA: TGTGCCAGCAGCTTATCCGGACGCAACACCGGGGAGCTGTTTTTT. It is translated as CASSLSGRNTGELFF.